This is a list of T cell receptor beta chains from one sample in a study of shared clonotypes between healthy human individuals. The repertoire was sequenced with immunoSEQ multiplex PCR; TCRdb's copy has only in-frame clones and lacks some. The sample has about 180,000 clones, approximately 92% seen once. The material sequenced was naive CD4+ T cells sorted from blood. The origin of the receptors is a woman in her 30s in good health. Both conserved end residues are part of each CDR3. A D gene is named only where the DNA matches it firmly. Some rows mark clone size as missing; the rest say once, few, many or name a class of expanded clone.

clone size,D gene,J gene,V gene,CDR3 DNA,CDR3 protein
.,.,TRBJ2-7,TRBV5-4,TGTGCCAGCAGCGACCGGGACCTATACGAGCAGTACTTC,CASSDRDLYEQYF
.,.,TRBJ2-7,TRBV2,TGTGCCAGCAGGCAACAGGGAACGTACGAGCAGTACTTC,CASRQQGTYEQYF
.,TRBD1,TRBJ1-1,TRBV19,TGTGCCAGTAACTCAAAACAGGGGACGAACACTGAAGCTTTCTTT,CASNSKQGTNTEAFF
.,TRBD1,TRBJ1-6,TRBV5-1,TGCGCCAGCAGCATAAACTCCGGGACAGGGGGCTCACCCCTCCACTTT,CASSINSGTGGSPLHF
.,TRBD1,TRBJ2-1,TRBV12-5,TGTGCTAGTGGTTTGGTACGCTTTGGCAGGGGGCGCGTGAATGAGCAGTTCTTC,CASGLVRFGRGRVNEQFF
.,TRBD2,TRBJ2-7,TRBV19,TGTGCCAGTTCAGGGACTACCGGCCCTGGAGGCGAGCAGTACTTC,CASSGTTGPGGEQYF
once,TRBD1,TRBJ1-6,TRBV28,TGTGCCAGCAGTCCCGGGGACAGGTATAATTCACCCCTCCACTTT,CASSPGDRYNSPLHF
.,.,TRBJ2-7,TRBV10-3,TGTGCCATCAGGGGCCGGGAGGCAGGGGGCTACGAGCAGTACTTC,CAIRGREAGGYEQYF
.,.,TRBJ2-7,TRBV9,TGTGCCAGCAGTGGGGGGGACAGGCTGTCGGAGCAGTACTTC,CASSGGDRLSEQYF
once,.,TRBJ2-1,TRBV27,TGTGCCAGCAGCCTGATAGGCCCCAATGAGCAGTTCTTC,CASSLIGPNEQFF
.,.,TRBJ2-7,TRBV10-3,TGTGCCATCAGTGAGCGGGGGGACAGCTCCTACGAGCAGTACTTC,CAISERGDSSYEQYF
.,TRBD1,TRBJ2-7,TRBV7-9,TGTGCCAGCAGCTTAGTAGGGACAGGGAGCCACGAGCAGTACTTC,CASSLVGTGSHEQYF
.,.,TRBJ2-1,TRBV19,TGTGCCAGTAGTATAGCGGGCCGGGGTCCCTACAATGAGCAGTTCTTC,CASSIAGRGPYNEQFF
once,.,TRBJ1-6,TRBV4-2,TGTGCCAGCAGCCCTGGGCCAGGGAATTCACCCCTCCACTTT,CASSPGPGNSPLHF
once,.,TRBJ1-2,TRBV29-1,TGCAGCGTTGTTGTAGGAGCCTATGGCTACACCTTC,CSVVVGAYGYTF
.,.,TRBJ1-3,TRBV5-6,TGTGCCAGCAGCCTGGCAGGGCCAGGAAACACCATATATTTT,CASSLAGPGNTIYF
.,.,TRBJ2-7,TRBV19,TGTGCCAGTAGCCCTCCCCGGAGCCCTCTTAGCAAGCAGTACTTC,CASSPPRSPLSKQYF
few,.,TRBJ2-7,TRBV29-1,TGCAGCGTTGAGCCGACAGGAACCTACGAGCAGTACTTC,CSVEPTGTYEQYF
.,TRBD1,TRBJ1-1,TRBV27,TGTGCCAGCAGTTCCCACGGGACAGGGACCAGCGTGGCTTTCTTT,CASSSHGTGTSVAFF
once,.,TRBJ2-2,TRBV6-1,TGTGCCAGCAGTGTGGCAGGACCCAACACCGGGGAGCTGTTTTTT,CASSVAGPNTGELFF
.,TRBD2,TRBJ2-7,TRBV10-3,TGTGCCAGCGCCAGGACTAGCGAAATCTACGAGCAGTACTTC,CASARTSEIYEQYF
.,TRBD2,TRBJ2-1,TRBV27,TGTGCCAGCAGTTACTCGAGGACTAGCGGAAACAATGAGCAGTTCTTC,CASSYSRTSGNNEQFF
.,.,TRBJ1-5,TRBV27,TGTGCCAGCAGCCCCGGACAGAATAGCAATCAGCCCCAGCATTTT,CASSPGQNSNQPQHF
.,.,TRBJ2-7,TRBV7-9,TGTGCCAGCAGCCTGACGGGGGACGGATCCCACGAGCAGTACTTC,CASSLTGDGSHEQYF
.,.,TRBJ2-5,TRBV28,TGTGCCAGCAGTTTTGTTAAGGGGCCCCCCTCAGAGCAGTACTTC,CASSFVKGPPSEQYF
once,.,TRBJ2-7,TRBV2,TGTGCCAGCCGTGTATTAGCGGAGTACTACGAGCAGTACTTC,CASRVLAEYYEQYF
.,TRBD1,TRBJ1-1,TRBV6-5,TGTGCCAGCAGGCGGACAGGGTTTATGTGGACTGAAGCTTTCTTT,CASRRTGFMWTEAFF
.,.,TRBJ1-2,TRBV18,TGTGCCAGCTCACCACCGGGGGGAAATAACTATGGCTACACCTTC,CASSPPGGNNYGYTF
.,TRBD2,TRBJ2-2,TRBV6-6,TGTGCCAGCATTTTAGCGGGAGTGGGCACCGGGGAGCTGTTTTTT,CASILAGVGTGELFF
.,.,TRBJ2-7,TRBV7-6,TGTGCCAGCAGCTTAGTGGGAACAGACCCAGCCTACGAGCAGTACTTC,CASSLVGTDPAYEQYF